The next 8 T cell receptor beta chains were all read from a single sample in a study of blood T cell repertoires in COVID-19 (dated by TCRdb to about 2020). Library preparation was by the immunoSEQ multiplex PCR assay. This immuneACCESS table, as held by TCRdb, lists in-frame sequences with V and J called but not all clones. Of the missing ones, under half trace to an unresolved V gene in checked studies; the others have no known cause. The sample includes 110,000 or so clones, with more than 80% observed a single time. The top ten clonotypes cover about 5.5% of the sample. The sequenced sample was peripheral blood. Receptors were obtained from a woman aged 55-75 years with COVID-19, enrolled during active disease.

This clone was seen only a few times. The V gene is TRBV19, the J gene TRBJ1-6; possibly TRBD1 for D (5 bases). The germline gives CDR1 LNHDA, CDR2 SQIVND (reference sequence). Between the trimmed V and J ends, which lost 7 bases and 6 bases, there was a span of 13 bases. CDR3 length: 14 residues. The CDR3 DNA sequence: TGTGCCAGTAAGATGAGACAGCCTAATTCACCCCTCCACTTT. Protein product: CASKMRQPNSPLHF.

The rearrangement joins TRBV19 to TRBJ2-7; TRBD1 might be the D (6 bases). The CDR3 contains 15 residues. The V gene's germline CDR1 is LNHDA and CDR2 SQIVND (reference sequence). V was pared by 5 bases and J by 4 bases, with 18 bases between. The chain's CDR3 is CASSFSPTGNYEQYF. For the CDR3, the DNA is TGTGCCAGTAGTTTCTCGCCGACAGGCAATTACGAGCAGTACTTC.

The V gene is TRBV18, the J gene TRBJ1-2; 9 nucleotides align to TRBD1. CDR1 and CDR2 (germline): KGHSH, LQKENI. The CDR3 covers 14 residues. The J segment lost 4 bases and the V segment lost 6 bases, leaving 6 bases of the junction unmatched. CDR3 DNA: TGTGCCAGCTCGCCGGGACAGGGCCGCTATGGCTACACCTTC. Translating gives CASSPGQGRYGYTF.

The chain has TRBV3-1 (or the pseudogene TRBV3-2) and TRBJ1-2; maybe TRBD1 (6 bases). Germline CDR1 is LGHDT and CDR2 is YNNKEL (reference sequence). The CDR3 runs to 15 residues. Trimming took off 2 bases at V and 3 bases at J, with 13 bases between the two ends. The chain's CDR3 is CASSQPTGSDYGYTF. The CDR3 region has the DNA TGTGCCAGCAGCCAACCAACAGGGAGCGACTATGGCTACACCTTC.

This chain joins TRBV7-9 and TRBJ2-5; 8 bases match TRBD1. The CDR3 has 16 amino acids. V gave up 2 bases and J gave up 4 bases; unmatched junction bases: 9. Germline V CDR1 and CDR2: SEHNR, FQNEAQ (reference sequence). The CDR3 coding sequence is TGTGCCAGCAGCTTACTGGCAGGGGGCGCGGCAGAGACCCAGTACTTC. It yields the protein CASSLLAGGAAETQYF.

V gene TRBV19 combines with J gene TRBJ1-1; 7 nucleotides match TRBD1. Losses at the gene ends were 5 bases for V and 4 bases for J; bases not matched to a gene: 7. The CDR3 is made up of 14 amino acids. The germline CDR1 and CDR2 sequences are LNHDA and SQIVND (reference sequence). CDR3 DNA sequence: TGTGCCAGTAGTGGGAACAGGGGAGGCACTGAAGCTTTCTTT. Protein sequence: CASSGNRGGTEAFF.

V is TRBV11-2 and J is TRBJ1-2; D is uncertain. Trimming took off 3 bases at V and 4 bases at J, with 12 bases between the two ends. CDR3 length equals 14 residues. Germline CDR1 and CDR2: SGHAT and FQNNGV. The CDR3 bases are TGTGCCAGCAGCTTGGGGAGGGTTACCTATGGCTACACCTTC. Translation gives CASSLGRVTYGYTF. Full variable domain (missing parts from reference TRBV11-2 and TRBJ1-2): EAGVAQSPRYKIIEKRQSVAFWCNPISGHATLYWYQQILGQGPKLLIQFQNNGVVDDSQLPKDRFSAERLKGVDSTLKIQPAKLEDSAVYLCASSLGRVTYGYTFGSGTRLTVV.

The count of this clone is one. The chain's CDR3 is CASSYSPGLIYGYTF. The CDR3 DNA reads as TGTGCCAGCAGTTACTCTCCCGGACTGATCTATGGCTACACCTTC. This chain uses TRBV6-2 or TRBV6-3 with TRBJ1-2; no clear D. This CDR3 is 15 amino acids long. V was pared by 0 bases and J by 4 bases, with 12 bases between. CDR1 MNHEY and CDR2 SVGEGT come from the germline V gene.